This T cell receptor delta chain comes out of a study of gamma-delta T cells after stem cell transplantation. TCRdb called clones from the RT-PCR reads again using CATT. The sample contains under 3,000 delta-chain clones, around 30% of which appear only once. The sample consisted of gamma-delta T cells. The TCR was taken from a human donor. It is not recorded whose cells these are; they may come from a transplant donor.

The CDR3 region is CACDPILEADKLIF. CDR3 in DNA: TGTGCCTGTGACCCTATACTCGAGGCCGATAAACTCATCTTT. This rearrangement joins TRDV2 to TRDJ1, with D unresolved. There are 14 residues in the CDR3. With 3 bases removed from V and 3 bases from J, the gap between germline ends came to 13 bases. From germline, CDR1 is GEAIGNYY and CDR2 EKD.